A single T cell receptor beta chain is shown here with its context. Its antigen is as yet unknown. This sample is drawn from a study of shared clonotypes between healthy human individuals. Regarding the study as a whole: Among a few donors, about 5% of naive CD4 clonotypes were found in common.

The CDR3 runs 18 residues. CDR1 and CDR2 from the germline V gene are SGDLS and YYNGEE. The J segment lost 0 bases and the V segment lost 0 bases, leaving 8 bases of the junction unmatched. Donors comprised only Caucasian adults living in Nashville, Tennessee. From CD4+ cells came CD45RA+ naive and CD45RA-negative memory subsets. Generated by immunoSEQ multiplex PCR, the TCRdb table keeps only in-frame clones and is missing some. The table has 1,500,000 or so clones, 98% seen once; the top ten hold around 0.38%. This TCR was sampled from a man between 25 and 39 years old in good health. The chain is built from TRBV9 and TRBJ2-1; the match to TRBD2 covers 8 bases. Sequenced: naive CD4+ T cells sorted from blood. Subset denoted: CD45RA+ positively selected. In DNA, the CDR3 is TGTGCCAGCAGCGTAGATGTTAGCGGGATAGGCTCCTACAATGAGCAGTTCTTC. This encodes CASSVDVSGIGSYNEQFF.